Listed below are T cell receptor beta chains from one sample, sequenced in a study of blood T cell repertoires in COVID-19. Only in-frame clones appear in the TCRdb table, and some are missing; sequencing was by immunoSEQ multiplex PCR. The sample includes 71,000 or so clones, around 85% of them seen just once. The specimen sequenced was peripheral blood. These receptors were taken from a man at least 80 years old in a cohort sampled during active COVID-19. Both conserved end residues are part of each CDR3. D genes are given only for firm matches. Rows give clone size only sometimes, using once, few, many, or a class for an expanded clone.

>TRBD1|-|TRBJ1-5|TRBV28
TGTGCCAGCAGCCAGCCCGGACAGGGGGGTCAGCCCCAGCATTTT
CASSQPGQGGQPQHF
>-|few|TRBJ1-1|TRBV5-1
TGCGCCAGCAGCTTGGGGGGGACTACCGATGAAGGAGCTTTCTTT
CASSLGGTTDEGAFF
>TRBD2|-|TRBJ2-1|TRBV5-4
TGTGCCAGCAGCGCGGGGGGGCCCTCCTACAATGAGCAGTTCTTC
CASSAGGPSYNEQFF
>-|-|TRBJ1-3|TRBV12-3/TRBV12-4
TGTGCCAGTACAGGGTCTGGAAACACCATATATTTT
CASTGSGNTIYF
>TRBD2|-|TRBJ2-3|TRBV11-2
TGTGCCAGCAGCTTCCGACCGGGGGGAAGCACGCAGTATTTT
CASSFRPGGSTQYF
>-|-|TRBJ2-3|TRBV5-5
TGTGCCAGCATCCTCAGGGGCCCTCGCACAGATACGCAGTATTTT
CASILRGPRTDTQYF
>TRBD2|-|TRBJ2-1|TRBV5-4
TGTGCCAGCAGCGTCGCTAGCGGGGGTTCCTACAATGAGCAGTTCTTC
CASSVASGGSYNEQFF
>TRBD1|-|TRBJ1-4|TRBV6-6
TGTGCCAGCAGTTCCTTATCCGGGACAGGTGGGGAAAAACTGTTTTTT
CASSSLSGTGGEKLFF
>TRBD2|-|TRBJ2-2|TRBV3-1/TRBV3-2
TGTGCCAGCAGCCAAGATCGTCGACTAGCGGCAATCACCGGGGAGCTGTTTTTT
CASSQDRRLAAITGELFF
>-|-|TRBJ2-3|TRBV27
TGTGCCAGCAGCCGACAGGGACTCACAGATACGCAGTATTTT
CASSRQGLTDTQYF
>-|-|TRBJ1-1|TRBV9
TGTGCCAGCAGCGTAGTGCCAAGGGGGGGCACTGAAGCTTTCTTT
CASSVVPRGGTEAFF
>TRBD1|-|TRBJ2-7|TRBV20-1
TGCAGTGCTAGTCCCCCGGGACAGGTTTCCTACGAGCAGTACTTC
CSASPPGQVSYEQYF
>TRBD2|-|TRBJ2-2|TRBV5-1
TGCGCCAGCAGCTATGGATCCGGGACTAGGACCGGGGAGCTGTTTTTT
CASSYGSGTRTGELFF
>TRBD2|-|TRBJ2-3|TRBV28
TGTGCCAGCTGCCCAAATCCGGGGACTAGCGGGGGAGCCACAGATACGCAGTATTTT
CASCPNPGTSGGATDTQYF
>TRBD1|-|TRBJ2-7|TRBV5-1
TGCGCCAGCAGCTCCACGGGACAGTCCTACGAGCAGTACTTC
CASSSTGQSYEQYF
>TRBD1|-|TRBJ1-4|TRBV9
TGTGCCAGCAGCGAGGGGGCCGGGCGAATCCATTTT
CASSEGAGRIHF
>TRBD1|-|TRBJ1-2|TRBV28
TGTGCCAGCAGTTCGACAGGGGGCGATGGCTACACCTTC
CASSSTGGDGYTF
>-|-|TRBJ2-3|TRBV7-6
TGCGCCAGCAGCTTAGGGTTGGAGGTTGATACGCAGTATTTT
CASSLGLEVDTQYF
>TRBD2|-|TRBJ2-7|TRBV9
TGTGCCAGCAGCTCAGGCAGGGAGGGGCTCGAGCAGTACTTC
CASSSGREGLEQYF
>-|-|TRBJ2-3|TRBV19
TGTGCCAGTAGTCCCGGGGATTTGGGCGGTCCAGATACGCAGTATTTT
CASSPGDLGGPDTQYF
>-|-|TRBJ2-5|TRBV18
TGTGCCAGCTCACCATTTCCCACGGGACAAGAGACCCAGTACTTC
CASSPFPTGQETQYF
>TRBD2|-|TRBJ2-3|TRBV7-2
TGTGCCAGCAGCTTAATCCCTAGCGGGGGATCAGATACGCAGTATTTT
CASSLIPSGGSDTQYF
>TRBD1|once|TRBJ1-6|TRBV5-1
TGCGCCAGCAGCTTGACAGGGGGAGGATATTCACCCCTCCACTTT
CASSLTGGGYSPLHF
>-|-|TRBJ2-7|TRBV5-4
TGTGCCAGCAACGGGATTGGCTCCTACGAGCAGTACTTC
CASNGIGSYEQYF
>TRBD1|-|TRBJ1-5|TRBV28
TGTGCCGCTGGGACAGGGTGGGATCAGCCCCAGCATTTT
CAAGTGWDQPQHF
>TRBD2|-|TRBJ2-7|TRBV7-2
TGTGCCAGCAGCTTAGAACTAGCGGGGGGAAACTACGAGCAGTACTTC
CASSLELAGGNYEQYF
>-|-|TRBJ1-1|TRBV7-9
TGTGCCAGCAGCTTAGGGACTGGGGCTTTCTTT
CASSLGTGAFF
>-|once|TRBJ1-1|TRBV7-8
TGTGCCAGCAGCTTACAGGAGAACACTGAAGCTTTCTTT
CASSLQENTEAFF
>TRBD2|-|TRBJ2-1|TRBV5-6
TGTGCCAGCAGCTTGAGGCCTAGCGGGGTAGGTGAGCAGTTCTTC
CASSLRPSGVGEQFF
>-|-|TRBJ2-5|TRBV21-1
TGTGCCAGCAGCAAAGCGCTTCGGACAGAAATGGATTGGGAGACCCAGTACTTC
CASSKALRTEMDWETQYF
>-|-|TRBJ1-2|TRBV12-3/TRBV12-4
TGTGCCAGCGGGTACAGCCAAAGGGGCTACACCTTC
CASGYSQRGYTF
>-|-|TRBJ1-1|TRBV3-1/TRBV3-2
TGTGCCAGCAGTTGGCAGAACACTGAAGCTTTCTTT
CASSWQNTEAFF
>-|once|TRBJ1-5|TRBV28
TGTGCCAGCAGTTTGGTCAGGGGCGAAGGTCAGCCCCAGCATTTT
CASSLVRGEGQPQHF
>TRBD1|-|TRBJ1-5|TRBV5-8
TGTGCCAGCAGCTTGTGGGGACAGGGGGCCAAGCCCCAGCATTTT
CASSLWGQGAKPQHF
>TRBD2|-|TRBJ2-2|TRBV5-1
TGCGCCAGCAGCATCAGCGGGGGGGCCGGCACCGGGGAGCTGTTTTTT
CASSISGGAGTGELFF
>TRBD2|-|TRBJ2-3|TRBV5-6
TGTGCCAGCAGCCCGGGACTAGCGGCAGATACGCAGTATTTT
CASSPGLAADTQYF
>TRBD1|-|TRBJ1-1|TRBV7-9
TGTGCCAGCAGCCAGCCGACAGGGATCACTGAAGCTTTCTTT
CASSQPTGITEAFF
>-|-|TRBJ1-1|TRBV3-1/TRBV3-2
TGTGCCAGCAGCCGATTAACAGGGAACACTGAAGCTTTCTTT
CASSRLTGNTEAFF
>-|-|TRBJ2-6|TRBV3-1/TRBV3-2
TGTGCCAGCAGCCCCCCTCGGGGCTCTGGGGCCAACGTCCTGACTTTC
CASSPPRGSGANVLTF
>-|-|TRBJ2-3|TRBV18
TGTGCCAGCTCACCGGTCGCGGGCACAGATACGCAGTATTTT
CASSPVAGTDTQYF
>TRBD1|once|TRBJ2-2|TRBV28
TGTGCCAGCAGGACAGGGTGGGACACCGGGGAGCTGTTTTTT
CASRTGWDTGELFF
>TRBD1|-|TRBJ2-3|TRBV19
TGTGCCAGTAGAAGACTCGGGACAGGGGTTGGGGATACGCAGTATTTT
CASRRLGTGVGDTQYF
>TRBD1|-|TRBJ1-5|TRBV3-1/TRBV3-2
TGTGCCAGCAGTCCCAGGGGGGGCAATCAGCCCCAGCATTTT
CASSPRGGNQPQHF
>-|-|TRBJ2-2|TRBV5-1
TGCGCCAGCAGCTTGGGCCCCATCAGTAACACCGGGGAGCTGTTTTTT
CASSLGPISNTGELFF
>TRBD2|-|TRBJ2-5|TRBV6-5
TGTGCCTGCTACGGGGGGGCGGGGACCCAGTACTTC
CACYGGAGTQYF
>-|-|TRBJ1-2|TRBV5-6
TGTGCCAGCAGCTTGGGACAGGCTACAGTCGGCTACACCTTC
CASSLGQATVGYTF
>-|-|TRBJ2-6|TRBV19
TGTGCCAGTAGTATGGGCGGGTATGGGGCCAACGTCCTGACTTTC
CASSMGGYGANVLTF
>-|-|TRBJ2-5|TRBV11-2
TGTGCCAGCAGCTTAGTCCAGGGCCCTCAAGAGACCCAGTACTTC
CASSLVQGPQETQYF
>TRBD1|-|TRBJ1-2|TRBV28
TGTGCCAGCAGACGGACAGGGGTAGACTATGGCTACACCTTC
CASRRTGVDYGYTF
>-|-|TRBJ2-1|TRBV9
TGTGCCAGCAGCGTAGCCCAGGTCAATGAGCAGTTCTTC
CASSVAQVNEQFF
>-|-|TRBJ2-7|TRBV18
TGTGCCAGCTCACCATCCCAGGTCTCCTACGAGCAGTACTTC
CASSPSQVSYEQYF
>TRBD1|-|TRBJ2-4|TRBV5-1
TGCGCCAGCAGCGGAGGGACAGGGTACCTAGCCAAAAACATTCAGTACTTC
CASSGGTGYLAKNIQYF
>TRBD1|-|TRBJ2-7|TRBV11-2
TGTGCCAGCAGTCCCGACAGGGGGATTTACCGCGAGCAGTACTTC
CASSPDRGIYREQYF
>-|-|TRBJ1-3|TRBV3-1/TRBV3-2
TGTGCCAGCAGCCAGAGAGGTGCTGGAAACACCATATATTTT
CASSQRGAGNTIYF